A single sample is the source of the 22 T cell receptor beta chains below, sequenced in a study of cytomegalovirus exposure and HLA in healthy donors. The PCR ran on 60 Vbeta and 13 Jbeta primers. Repertoires were generated with immunoSEQ multiplex PCR, while TCRdb's copy carries only in-frame clones and drops some. The sample has approximately 100,000 clones, around three quarters seen once; the top ten hold 5% to 7%. The specimen was PBMCs. These receptors all stem from a woman aged 45-65 years in good health and CMV-seropositive.

This rearrangement joins TRBV18 to TRBJ1-1; TRBD1 agrees at 8 bases. CDR3 length: 16 amino acids. The germline V gene encodes CDR1 KGHSH and CDR2 LQKENI. V gave up 1 base and J gave up 3 bases; unmatched junction bases: 7. The CDR3 region has the DNA TGTGCCAGCTCACCACGGACAGGGAAACGGGACACTGAAGCTTTCTTT. Encoded protein: CASSPRTGKRDTEAFF.

In its sample, this clone was seen a few times. A far larger clone is just one base off, so this is likely a read error. Distinct nucleotide sequences in the sample also encode this CDR3. J is TRBJ1-1 and V is TRBV5-6; no clear D. Germline lookup yields CDR1 SGHDT and CDR2 YYEEEE. The CDR3 runs 13 residues. CDR3 nucleotide sequence: TGTGCCAGCAGCCCCTCGTCGGGAACTGAAGCTTTATTT. This sequence encodes CASSPSSGTEALF.

This chain joins TRBV19 and TRBJ2-1, with D possibly matching TRBD1 (7 bases). Germline assignment: CDR1 LNHDA and CDR2 SQIVND (reference sequence). The CDR3 loop spans 13 amino acids. Trimming took off 5 bases at V and 9 bases at J, with 14 bases between the two ends. CDR3 sequence: CASSGTAGGEQFF. DNA for the CDR3: TGTGCCAGTAGTGGGACAGCCGGGGGTGAGCAGTTCTTC.

V usage is TRBV28 and J usage is TRBJ2-1; 8 bases are shared with TRBD2. Germline V gene sequence: CDR1 MDHEN, CDR2 SYDVKM. The CDR3 has 15 residues. With V trimmed by 5 bases and J by 2 bases, 5 bases remained unmatched. The CDR3 region is CASSASGRTYNEQFF. CDR3 in DNA: TGTGCCAGCAGTGCTAGCGGGCGCACCTACAATGAGCAGTTCTTC.

This clone was seen at least ten times. The genes are TRBV6-1 and TRBJ1-5, with 9 bases matching TRBD1. The CDR3 sequence is 18 residues long. The V segment lost 4 bases and the J segment 0 bases; nucleotides outside the gene matches: 10. Germline CDR1 is MNHNS and CDR2 is SASEGT. CDR3 coding DNA: TGTGCCAGCAGTGCCGGGACAGGGTTTTTTAATAGCAATCAGCCCCAGCATTTT. Its protein product is CASSAGTGFFNSNQPQHF.

The chain is built from TRBV5-1 and TRBJ2-2; a possible D gene is TRBD1 (6 bases). Germline values: CDR1 SGHRS, CDR2 YFSETQ. The CDR3 sequence is 16 residues long. Between the trimmed V and J ends, which lost 4 bases and 6 bases, there was a span of 19 bases. The CDR3 region is CASSNHRELGAGELFF. The DNA of the CDR3 is TGCGCCAGCAGCAACCACAGGGAGCTAGGAGCCGGGGAGCTGTTTTTT. Complete variable domain (other parts from reference TRBV5-1 and TRBJ2-2): KAGVTQTPRYLIKTRGQQVTLSCSPISGHRSVSWYQQTPGQGLQFLFEYFSETQRNKGNFPGRFSGRQFSNSRSEMNVSTLELGDSALYLCASSNHRELGAGELFFGEGSRLTVL.

V usage is TRBV7-2 and J usage is TRBJ1-2; 8 bases are shared with TRBD1. The germline gives CDR1 SGHTA, CDR2 FQGNSA. The CDR3 covers 13 residues. The junction had 6 bases not matched to a gene; V was cut back by 4 bases and J by 8 bases. The CDR3 DNA sequence: TGTGCCAGCAGCTCCAGCACAGGGGGAGGCTACACCTTC. Translated: CASSSSTGGGYTF.

This clone was picked up a small number of times. The V call is TRBV5-1, the J call TRBJ1-1; 7 bases line up with TRBD1. V was clipped by 2 bases and J by 3 bases; unmatched bases: 4. The V gene's germline CDR1 is SGHRS and CDR2 YFSETQ. The CDR3 contains 14 residues. In nucleotides, the CDR3 is TGCGCCAGCAGCTTCGCCCAGGGGGACACTGAAGCTTTCTTT. Translating gives CASSFAQGDTEAFF.

The V and J genes are TRBV25-1 and TRBJ2-5; a possible D gene is TRBD1 (6 bases). Trimming took 3 bases from V and 2 from J, leaving 19 bases between them. The CDR3 is made up of 17 amino acids. Looked up from germline, CDR1 is MGHDK and CDR2 is SYGVNS. CDR3 in DNA: TGTGCCAGCAGTGATTTAAGGGACGGACAGCAACAAGAGACCCAGTACTTC. The encoded protein is CASSDLRDGQQQETQYF. The full variable domain, in which reference TRBV25-1 and TRBJ2-5 provide the parts outside the CDR3, is EADIYQTPRYLVIGTGKKITLECSQTMGHDKMYWYQQDPGMELHLIHYSYGVNSTEKGDLSSESTVSRIRTEHFPLTLESARPSHTSQYLCASSDLRDGQQQETQYFGPGTRLLVL.

V gene TRBV28 combines with J gene TRBJ2-1; TRBD2 matches at 11 bases. The germline V gene encodes CDR1 MDHEN and CDR2 SYDVKM. The CDR3 consists of 15 residues. V trimming: 6 bases; J trimming: 7 bases; junction bases outside the gene matches: 8. The chain's CDR3 is CASSPGLAGRNEQFF. In DNA, the CDR3 is TGTGCCAGCAGCCCCGGACTAGCGGGTCGGAATGAGCAGTTCTTC. Full variable domain (remainder filled in from reference TRBV28 and TRBJ2-1): DVKVTQSSRYLVKRTGEKVFLECVQDMDHENMFWYRQDPGLGLRLIYFSYDVKMKEKGDIPEGYSVSREKKERFSLILESASTNQTSMYLCASSPGLAGRNEQFFGPGTRLTVL.

Turning to this clone: At one end, the junction sequence differs from germline, possibly due to a read error. The V call is TRBV25-1, the J call TRBJ1-6; no definite D call. The CDR3 runs 11 residues. CDR1 MGHDK and CDR2 SYGVNS come from the germline V gene. The CDR3 DNA reads as TGCGCCATCGGGATCCGAGATTCCCTCCACTTT. Residues: CAIGIRDSLHF.

This clone was found a few times. CDR3 region: CASSWTGWNTEAFF. As DNA, the CDR3 is TGTGCCAGCAGTTGGACAGGGTGGAACACTGAAGCTTTCTTT. The chain is built from TRBV2 and TRBJ1-1, with 8 bases aligning to TRBD1. The length of the CDR3 is 14 residues. The ends lost 5 bases at V and 1 base at J; junction bases unmatched: 3. Looked up from germline, CDR1 is SNHLY and CDR2 is FYNNEI.

This chain joins TRBV6-5 and TRBJ1-2; 7 positions match TRBD1. This CDR3 region has 14 residues. J was trimmed by 8 bases and V by 4 bases; bases with no gene match: 10. Germline V gene lookup returns CDR1 MNHEY and CDR2 SVGAGI. CDR3 DNA: TGTGCCAGCAGTTCTGGAACAGGGGTCTCCGGCTACACCTTC. Its translation is CASSSGTGVSGYTF.

This chain joins TRBV10-2 and TRBJ2-7, with 7 bases identical to TRBD1. CDR1 WSHSY and CDR2 SAAADI come from the germline V gene. CDR3 size: 14 residues. Trimming removed 5 bases from V and 2 bases from J; junction bases left unmatched: 6. This CDR3 reads CASSLTGRTYEQYF. Here the CDR3 DNA reads TGCGCCAGCAGTCTGACAGGGCGGACCTACGAGCAGTACTTC.

This sequence joins TRBV5-6 and TRBJ1-2; 9 positions agree with TRBD1. Germline V gives CDR1 SGHDT, CDR2 YYEEEE. V was pared by 4 bases and J by 5 bases, with 9 bases of the junction left unmatched. The CDR3 extends over 15 amino acids. The CDR3 DNA reads TGTGCCAGCAGCAGGGGACAGGGACGTCTATATGGCTACACCTTC. Translation gives CASSRGQGRLYGYTF.

The genes are TRBV7-2 and TRBJ1-6, with D unclear. The V end was cut by 3 bases, the J end by 8 bases, with 11 bases between. The germline V gene has CDR1 SGHTA and CDR2 FQGNSA. The CDR3 spans 14 residues. The CDR3: CASSFYIRDSPLHF. CDR3 nucleotide sequence: TGTGCCAGCAGCTTCTACATTCGGGATTCACCCCTCCACTTT.

Regarding this clone: Sequence at one end of the junction differs from germline and may be a read error. The chain combines TRBV18 with TRBJ1-6; D is undetermined. This CDR3 has 13 amino acids. The germline V gene encodes CDR1 KGHSH and CDR2 LQKENI. The CDR3 sequence is CASSPKSNSPLYF. The CDR3 DNA reads TGTGCCAGCTCACCTAAGAGTAATTCACCCCTCTACTTT.

The J gene is TRBJ1-2, the V gene TRBV10-3; 10 nucleotides agree with TRBD1. Trimming at V came to 1 base and at J to 4 bases, leaving 9 bases not matched to a gene. Germline V lookup: CDR1 ENHRY, CDR2 SYGVKD. This CDR3 has 17 residues. The CDR3 DNA reads TGTGCCATCAGTGAGTGGGACAGGGGAGCCGAGGGCTATGGCTACACCTTC. Translation gives CAISEWDRGAEGYGYTF.

The V call is TRBV18, the J call TRBJ2-2, with a possible D match to TRBD1 (6 bases). The CDR3 has 16 amino acids. Trimming stripped 2 bases from V and 6 bases from J, with 16 bases between. Germline-derived CDR1 and CDR2 are KGHSH and LQKENI. CDR3 sequence: CASSPMSAGVAGELFF. In nucleotides, the CDR3 is TGTGCCAGCTCACCAATGTCCGCAGGGGTGGCCGGGGAGCTGTTTTTT. Drawing the rest from reference TRBV18 and TRBJ2-2, the complete variable domain is NAGVMQNPRHLVRRRGQEARLRCSPMKGHSHVYWYRQLPEEGLKFMVYLQKENIIDESGMPKERFSAEFPKEGPSILRIQQVVRGDSAAYFCASSPMSAGVAGELFFGEGSRLTVL.

J is TRBJ2-2 and V is TRBV29-1; 8 bases are shared with TRBD2. The trim removed 6 bases at V and 1 base at J, leaving 4 bases unmatched. Germline-derived CDR1 and CDR2 are SQVTM and ANQGSEA. CDR3 size: 14 residues. This chain's CDR3 is CSVLAGWNTGELFF. The DNA for the CDR3 is TGCAGCGTGTTAGCGGGGTGGAACACCGGGGAGCTGTTTTTT.

This clone was detected once. V is TRBV6-1 and J is TRBJ2-1; D gene ambiguous. The CDR3 is made up of 14 amino acids. Trimming pared 5 bases from V and 2 bases from J, leaving 10 bases between. Germline V gene lookup returns CDR1 MNHNS and CDR2 SASEGT. CDR3: CASSSPTTYNEQFF. The CDR3 bases are TGTGCCAGCAGTTCCCCTACTACCTACAATGAGCAGTTCTTC.

This clone came up once. The rearrangement links TRBV30 to TRBJ1-2; the match to TRBD1 covers 11 bases. Germline V gene sequence: CDR1 GTSNPN, CDR2 SVGIG (reference sequence). J gave up 4 bases and V 5 bases, and 6 bases lay outside the gene matches. The CDR3 loop spans 14 amino acids. CDR3 DNA sequence: TGTGCCTGGGGGCACGGACAGGGGGCCTATGGCTACACCTTC. Protein product: CAWGHGQGAYGYTF.